This T cell receptor (beta chain) was documented in a study of T cells in Graves' hyperthyroidism and ophthalmopathy. The CDR3 runs 14 residues. The germline V gene has CDR1 MGHRA and CDR2 YSYEKL. The investigators amplified TCR beta CDR3 regions from RNA transcripts. A first-round RT-PCR of the TCR CDR3 used the HTBI primer set. From the multiplex PCR reads, TCRdb called clonotypes with MiXCR, one entry per CDR3 protein. The data hold 500,000 to 650,000 distinct CDR3 sequences, with approximately 17% observed a single time. This clonotype came up many times. Its ends do not fully match the called genes, so a read error is possible.

The origin of this receptor is a woman younger than 35 with Graves' ophthalmopathy. The chain recombines TRBV4-1 with TRBJ1-2, with TRBD1 identical over 7 bases. The sample taken for sequencing was blood. CDR3 sequence reads: CASSKDRANYGYTF. The CDR3 DNA sequence: TGCGCCAGCAGCAAAGACAGGGCTAACTATGGCTACACCTTC.